This T cell receptor (beta chain) derives from a study of shared clonotypes between healthy human individuals. CDR1 is SGHKS, CDR2 YYEKEE, per germline (reference sequence). The ends lost 2 bases at V and 3 bases at J; junction bases unmatched: 1. The CDR3 has 14 residues. The protocol was immunoSEQ multiplex PCR, while the TCRdb copy is restricted to in-frame clones and leaves out a portion. The sample carries 1.6 million or so clones, roughly 95% recorded once. The source is a man aged 25 to 40 in good health. The V and J genes are TRBV5-5 and TRBJ1-5; 8 bases align to TRBD1. The material sequenced was naive CD4+ T cells sorted from blood. Noted subset: CD45RA+ positively selected. Here the CDR3 DNA reads TGTGCCAGCAGCTTACAGGGGGTCAATCAGCCCCAGCATTTT. As protein: CASSLQGVNQPQHF. The full variable domain, in which reference TRBV5-5 and TRBJ1-5 provide the parts outside the CDR3, is DAGVTQSPTHLIKTRGQQVTLRCSPISGHKSVSWYQQVLGQGPQFIFQYYEKEERGRGNFPDRFSARQFPNYSSELNVNALLLGDSALYLCASSLQGVNQPQHFGDGTRLSIL.